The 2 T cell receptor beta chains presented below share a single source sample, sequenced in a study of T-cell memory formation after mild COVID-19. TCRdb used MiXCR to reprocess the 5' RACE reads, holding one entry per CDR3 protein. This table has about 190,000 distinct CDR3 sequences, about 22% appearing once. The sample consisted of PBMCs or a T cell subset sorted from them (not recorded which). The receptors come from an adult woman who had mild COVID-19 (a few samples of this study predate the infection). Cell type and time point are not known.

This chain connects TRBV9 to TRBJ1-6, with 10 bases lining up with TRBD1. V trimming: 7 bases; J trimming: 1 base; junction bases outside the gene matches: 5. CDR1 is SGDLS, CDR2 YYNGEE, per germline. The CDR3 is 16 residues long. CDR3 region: CASGGTGESYNSPLHF. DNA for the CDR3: TGTGCCAGCGGGGGGACAGGGGAATCCTATAATTCACCCCTCCACTTT.

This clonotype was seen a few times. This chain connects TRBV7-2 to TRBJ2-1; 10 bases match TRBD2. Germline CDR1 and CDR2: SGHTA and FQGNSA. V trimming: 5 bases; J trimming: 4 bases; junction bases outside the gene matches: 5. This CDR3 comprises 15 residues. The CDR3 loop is CASSRTSGLYNEQFF. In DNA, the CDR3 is TGTGCCAGCAGCCGGACTAGCGGCTTATACAATGAGCAGTTCTTC. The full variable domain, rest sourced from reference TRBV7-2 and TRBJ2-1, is GAGVSQSPSNKVTEKGKDVELRCDPISGHTALYWYRQSLGQGLEFLIYFQGNSAPDKSGLPSDRFSAERTGGSVSTLTIQRTQQEDSAVYLCASSRTSGLYNEQFFGPGTRLTVL.